These 29 T cell receptor beta chains share one sample of origin, sequenced in a study of CD8 T cells in Susac syndrome. Roughly 0.45 to 1 ug RNA was reverse transcribed with random hexamers. TCRdb re-called the immunoSEQ multiplex PCR reads through MiXCR, storing one row per CDR3 protein. The sample shows around 69,000 distinct CDR3 sequences, 96% of them seen only once. Material: CD4+ T cells from PBMCs. Source of these receptors: a human donor with multiple sclerosis.

Note on this clonotype: One end of the junction varies from germline; a read error may be responsible. The V gene is TRBV7-2, the J gene TRBJ2-7, with D possibly TRBD2 on 5 matching bases. Germline assignment: CDR1 SGHTA and CDR2 FQGNSA. The CDR3 sequence is 12 residues long. The CDR3 region has the DNA TGTGCCAGCAGCTTAATGAGGGAGTGGATTCACTTC. It encodes CASSLMREWIHF.

CDR3 in DNA: TGTGCCAGCACCATCGTGCAGACGTCGGGCTACACCTTC. It yields the protein CASTIVQTSGYTF. V usage is TRBV6-2 or TRBV6-3 and J usage is TRBJ1-2; D gene uncertain. V was pared by 7 bases and J by 8 bases, with 17 bases between. CDR3 length: 13 amino acids. Germline V gives CDR1 MNHEY, CDR2 SVGEGT.

The gene calls are TRBV5-1 and TRBJ2-1; a possible D gene is TRBD1 (6 bases). The germline V gene has CDR1 SGHRS and CDR2 YFSETQ. The CDR3 consists of 15 residues. V was clipped by 10 bases and J by 2 bases, with 19 bases between them. CDR3 residues: CAVTPGGGPYNEQFF. The CDR3 DNA is TGCGCCGTCACGCCTGGGGGCGGCCCCTACAATGAGCAGTTCTTC.

This clonotype occurred a few times. The chain is built from TRBV19 and TRBJ1-1, with D uncertain. The V end was cut by 5 bases, the J end by 1 base, with 11 bases between. The CDR3 sequence is 14 residues long. Germline CDR1 LNHDA, CDR2 SQIVND (reference sequence). CDR3 DNA: TGTGCCAGTAGTGAGACCGGACCGAACACTGAAGCTTTCTTT. Its translation is CASSETGPNTEAFF.

This clonotype was counted once. This rearrangement joins TRBV21-1 to TRBJ1-6; TRBD1 is the table's D call and was not checked against the DNA. TRBV21-1 is classified as a pseudogene. The CDR3 spans 15 residues. The CDR3 sequence: CASTPGQAQNSPLHF. The DNA of the CDR3 is TGTGCCAGCACCCCGGGACAGGCCCAGAATTCACCCCTCCACTTT.

The J gene is TRBJ1-2, the V gene TRBV5-6, with D maybe TRBD1 (5 bases). Germline V lookup: CDR1 SGHDT, CDR2 YYEEEE. Deletions cut 2 bases from V and 2 bases from J, with 10 bases between. This CDR3 contains 14 residues. The CDR3 region is CASSFRVANYGYTF. CDR3 nucleotides: TGTGCCAGCAGCTTCAGGGTAGCCAACTATGGCTACACCTTC.

This clonotype appeared once. The chain recombines TRBV12-3 or TRBV12-4 with TRBJ2-7; the D gene is possibly TRBD2 (6 bases). The CDR3 totals 15 residues. V dropped 5 bases and J dropped 2 bases, with 16 bases sitting between them. The CDR3 reads CASSPLTAGPYEQYF. The CDR3 DNA follows: TGTGCCAGCAGTCCATTAACCGCGGGGCCCTACGAGCAGTACTTC.

The gene calls are TRBV2 and TRBJ2-7; 11 nucleotides match TRBD1. The CDR3 consists of 14 residues. V lost 7 bases to trimming and J lost 5 bases; unmatched junction nucleotides: 7. CDR1 and CDR2 (germline): SNHLY, FYNNEI. CDR3 coding DNA: TGTGCCAGCACAACATTGGACAGGGGGCACGAGCAGTACTTC. Translating gives CASTTLDRGHEQYF. The complete variable domain, with remaining parts taken from reference TRBV2 and TRBJ2-7, reads EPEVTQTPSHQVTQMGQEVILRCVPISNHLYFYWYRQILGQKVEFLVSFYNNEISEKSEIFDDQFSVERPDGSNFTLKIRSTKLEDSAMYFCASTTLDRGHEQYFGPGTRLTVT.

The chain is built from TRBV30 and TRBJ2-7; TRBD1 matches at 10 bases. The V segment lost 3 bases and the J segment 3 bases; nucleotides outside the gene matches: 8. The CDR3 has 15 amino acids. From germline, CDR1 is GTSNPN and CDR2 SVGIG (reference sequence). CDR3 protein: CAWSPAWTGGYEQYF. DNA for the CDR3: TGTGCCTGGAGCCCAGCCTGGACAGGGGGCTACGAGCAGTACTTC.

The chain recombines TRBV6-4 with TRBJ2-3, with TRBD2 identical over 14 bases. Germline CDR1 and CDR2: MRHNA and SNTAGT. The CDR3 covers 16 residues. V lost 5 bases to trimming and J lost 1 base; unmatched junction nucleotides: 2. CDR3 in amino acids: CASSSTSGGGTDTQYF. Written as DNA, the CDR3 is TGTGCCAGCAGTTCGACTAGCGGGGGGGGCACAGATACGCAGTATTTT.

The chain recombines TRBV3-1 with TRBJ2-1; the D is unclear. The germline CDR1 and CDR2 sequences are LGHDT and YNNKEL (reference sequence). The CDR3 consists of 13 residues. V was pared by 1 base and J by 5 bases, with 6 bases between. This CDR3 reads CASSQGRHNEQFF. The CDR3 DNA reads as TGTGCCAGCAGCCAAGGCAGGCACAATGAGCAGTTCTTC.

The chain recombines TRBV7-2 with TRBJ2-7; D call uncertain. The germline V and J ends were trimmed by 2 bases and 6 bases, with 14 bases remaining between them. Germline CDR1 is SGHTA and CDR2 is FQGNSA. This CDR3 comprises 14 residues. In DNA, the CDR3 is TGTGCCAGCAGCTTACGACCTAGACCCAGCGAGCAGTACTTC. Translation: CASSLRPRPSEQYF. Complete variable domain (other parts from reference TRBV7-2 and TRBJ2-7): GAGVSQSPSNKVTEKGKDVELRCDPISGHTALYWYRQSLGQGLEFLIYFQGNSAPDKSGLPSDRFSAERTGGSVSTLTIQRTQQEDSAVYLCASSLRPRPSEQYFGPGTRLTVT.

The CDR3 nucleotides are TGTGCCAGCACCGGACTAGCGGGGGGGCTGGATACGCAGTATTTT. The encoded protein is CASTGLAGGLDTQYF. V usage is TRBV6-6 and J usage is TRBJ2-3; 15 nucleotides match TRBD2. Germline CDR1 and CDR2: MNHNY and SVGAGI (reference sequence). Trimming at V came to 7 bases and at J to 6 bases, leaving 5 bases not matched to a gene. The CDR3 spans 15 residues.

V usage is TRBV5-4 and J usage is TRBJ1-5, with 7 bases matching TRBD1. Losses at the gene ends were 3 bases for V and 5 bases for J; bases not matched to a gene: 2. The CDR3 consists of 13 residues. Germline V CDR1 and CDR2: SGHNT, YYREEE (reference sequence). The CDR3 DNA follows: TGTGCCAGCAGCTCTGACAGGGATCAGCCCCAGCATTTT. Residues: CASSSDRDQPQHF.

The V call is TRBV29-1, the J call TRBJ1-1, with 7 bases lining up with TRBD1. Germline V gene data show CDR1 as SQVTM and CDR2 as ANQGSEA. The CDR3 sequence is 12 residues long. With V trimmed by 7 bases and J by 5 bases, 7 bases remained unmatched. CDR3 DNA sequence: TGCAGCGACGGACAGGCTGGGACTGAAGCTTTCTTT. Its translation: CSDGQAGTEAFF.

The chain joins TRBV30 to TRBJ2-3; possibly TRBD1 or TRBD2 for D (6 bases each). CDR1 is GTSNPN, CDR2 SVGIG, per germline (reference sequence). Deletions cut 4 bases from V and 2 bases from J, with 10 bases between. CDR3 length: 13 amino acids. The CDR3 DNA reads TGTGCCTGGACAGGGGACTTCACAGATACGCAGTATTTT. This encodes CAWTGDFTDTQYF. The whole variable domain, remainder taken from reference TRBV30 and TRBJ2-3, is SQTIHQWPATLVQPVGSPLSLECTVEGTSNPNLYWYRQAAGRGLQLLFYSVGIGQISSEVPQNLSASRPQDRQFILSSKKLLLSDSGFYLCAWTGDFTDTQYFGPGTRLTVL.

The chain employs TRBV6-2 or TRBV6-3 and TRBJ2-5, with D possibly TRBD2 on 6 matching bases. The V end lost 7 bases, the J end lost 4 bases, and 19 bases lay between the germline ends. Germline V gene data show CDR1 as MNHEY and CDR2 as SVGEGT. The CDR3 length is 15 residues. The CDR3, as DNA: TGTGCCAGCACCATGGGGGACTCAAGCCGAGAGACCCAGTACTTC. It yields the protein CASTMGDSSRETQYF.

The chain carries TRBV24-1 and TRBJ2-1, with D possibly matching TRBD2 (6 bases). Between the trimmed V and J ends, which lost 5 bases and 10 bases, there was a span of 11 bases. This CDR3 is 12 amino acids long. The V gene's germline CDR1 is KGHDR and CDR2 SFDVKD. The CDR3 coding sequence is TGTGCCACCAGTGGTTGGGGGGTCGAGCAGTTCTTC. It yields the protein CATSGWGVEQFF.

This chain connects TRBV29-1 to TRBJ2-1; 9 positions agree with TRBD2. Germline V CDR1 and CDR2: SQVTM, ANQGSEA. V shed 4 bases and J 5 bases; nucleotides not matched to a gene: 3. The CDR3 loop spans 13 amino acids. Written as DNA, the CDR3 is TGCAGCGTTGGGGCTAGCGGGAACAATGAGCAGTTCTTC. Protein sequence: CSVGASGNNEQFF.

The chain couples TRBV3-1 to TRBJ2-7; 8 positions match TRBD2. After removal of 1 base from V and 3 bases from J, the junction contained 5 bases not matched to a gene. This CDR3 is 15 amino acids long. From germline, CDR1 is LGHDT and CDR2 YNNKEL (reference sequence). The CDR3 DNA reads as TGTGCCAGCAGCCAAGGGGTAGCGGGGCACTACGAGCAGTACTTC. Its translation is CASSQGVAGHYEQYF.

The V and J genes are TRBV4-1 and TRBJ2-1, with D possibly matching TRBD1 (6 bases). Trimming took off 6 bases at V and 1 base at J, with 16 bases between the two ends. The CDR3 consists of 16 residues. Per germline, CDR1 MGHRA and CDR2 YSYEKL. The CDR3: CASRPSGAPSYNEQFF. CDR3 nucleotides: TGCGCCAGCAGGCCCTCAGGGGCCCCTTCCTACAATGAGCAGTTCTTC.

The chain is built from TRBV11-1 and TRBJ2-2, with D possibly being TRBD1 (7 bases). With 1 base removed from V and 4 bases from J, the gap between germline ends came to 13 bases. Germline V gene lookup returns CDR1 SGHAT and CDR2 FQDESV (reference sequence). This CDR3 has 16 residues. The DNA of the CDR3 is TGTGCCAGCAGCTTAGGGGGGGACAGATTCACCGGGGAGCTGTTTTTT. Amino acid sequence: CASSLGGDRFTGELFF.

The rearrangement joins TRBV27 to TRBJ2-7, with 8 bases matching TRBD1. Looked up from germline, CDR1 is MNHEY and CDR2 is SMNVEV (reference sequence). The CDR3 runs 13 residues. J was trimmed by 4 bases and V by 2 bases; bases with no gene match: 1. The CDR3 DNA is TGTGCCAGCAGTTTAAACAGGGGGTACGAGCAGTACTTC. Translating it yields CASSLNRGYEQYF.

The chain employs TRBV29-1 and TRBJ2-2; perhaps TRBD1 as D (6 bases). This CDR3 comprises 13 residues. Trimming removed 6 bases at V and 2 bases at J, with 10 bases between. Germline loops: CDR1 SQVTM, CDR2 ANQGSEA. CDR3 protein: CSVGRGNTGELFF. DNA of the CDR3: TGCAGCGTAGGCAGGGGAAACACCGGGGAGCTGTTTTTT.

The rearrangement uses TRBV7-8 and TRBJ2-7; possibly TRBD1 for D (6 bases). Trimming cost V 0 bases and J 2 bases, with 11 bases left between them. The CDR3 sequence is 15 residues long. CDR1 is SGHVS, CDR2 FQNEAQ, per germline. The CDR3 region has the DNA TGTGCCAGCAGCTTAGCGACAGGTCCCACCTACGAGCAGTACTTC. It yields the protein CASSLATGPTYEQYF.

This clonotype was detected only once. The rearrangement joins TRBV20-1 to TRBJ2-5; D is possibly TRBD2 (5 bases). Germline V gene sequence: CDR1 DFQATT, CDR2 SNEGSKA (reference sequence). This CDR3 is 14 amino acids long. Deletions cut 5 bases from V and 5 bases from J, with 18 bases between. CDR3 in amino acids: CSADRGLLQETQYF. In DNA, the CDR3 is TGCAGTGCTGACCGCGGGCTCCTCCAGGAGACCCAGTACTTC.

The chain couples TRBV6-5 to TRBJ1-2, with D maybe TRBD1 (6 bases). The CDR3 is made up of 15 amino acids. Germline V gene data show CDR1 as MNHEY and CDR2 as SVGAGI. The V end was cut by 6 bases, the J end by 3 bases, with 17 bases between. CDR3 loop: CASSPYRTAHYGYTF. The CDR3 bases are TGTGCCAGCAGCCCATACCGGACAGCTCACTATGGCTACACCTTC.

J is TRBJ2-5 and V is TRBV4-2; a possible D gene is TRBD1 (6 bases). The CDR3 sequence is 13 residues long. Germline CDR1 and CDR2: LGHNA and YNFKEQ. V lost 5 bases and J lost 2, with 9 bases in between. The CDR3 DNA reads TGTGCCAGCAGCAAAGGACAGCAAGAGACCCAGTACTTC. This gives the protein CASSKGQQETQYF.

V and J are TRBV20-1 and TRBJ1-4; D possibly corresponds to TRBD1 (6 bases). CDR3 length: 15 residues. Between the trimmed V and J ends, which lost 3 bases and 8 bases, there was a span of 19 bases. Looked up from germline, CDR1 is DFQATT and CDR2 is SNEGSKA (reference sequence). CDR3: CSAREGGSLREKLFF. The CDR3, as DNA: TGCAGTGCTAGGGAAGGGGGAAGTTTACGGGAAAAACTGTTTTTT.